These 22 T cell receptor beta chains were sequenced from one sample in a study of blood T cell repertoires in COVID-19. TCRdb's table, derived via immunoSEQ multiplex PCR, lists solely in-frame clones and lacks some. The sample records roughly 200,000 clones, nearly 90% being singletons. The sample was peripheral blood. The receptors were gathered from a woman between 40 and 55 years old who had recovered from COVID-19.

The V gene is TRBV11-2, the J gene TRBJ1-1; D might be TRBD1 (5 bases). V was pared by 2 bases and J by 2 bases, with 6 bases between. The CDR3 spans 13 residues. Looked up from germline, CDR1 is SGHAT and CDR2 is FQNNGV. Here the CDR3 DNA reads TGTGCCAGCAGCTTAACAGGTAACACTGAAGCTTTCTTT. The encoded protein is CASSLTGNTEAFF.

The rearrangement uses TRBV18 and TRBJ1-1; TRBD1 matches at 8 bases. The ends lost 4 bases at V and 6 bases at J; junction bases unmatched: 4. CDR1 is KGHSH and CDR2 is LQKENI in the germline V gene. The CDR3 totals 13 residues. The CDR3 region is CASSLTGEAEAFF. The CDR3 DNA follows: TGTGCCAGCTCACTGACAGGGGAGGCTGAAGCTTTCTTT.

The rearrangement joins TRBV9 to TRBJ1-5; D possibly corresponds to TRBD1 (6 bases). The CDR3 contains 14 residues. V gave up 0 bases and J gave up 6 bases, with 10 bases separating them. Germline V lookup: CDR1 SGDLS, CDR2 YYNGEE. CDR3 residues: CASSVGTRGQPQHF. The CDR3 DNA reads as TGTGCCAGCAGCGTAGGGACCAGGGGTCAGCCCCAGCATTTT.

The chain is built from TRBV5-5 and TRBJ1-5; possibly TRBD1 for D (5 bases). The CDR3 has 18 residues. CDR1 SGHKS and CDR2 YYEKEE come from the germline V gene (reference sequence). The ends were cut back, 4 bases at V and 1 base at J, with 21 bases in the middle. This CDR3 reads CASSPKGQGSTSNQPQHF. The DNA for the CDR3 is TGTGCCAGCAGCCCGAAAGGGCAGGGCTCTACAAGCAATCAGCCCCAGCATTTT.

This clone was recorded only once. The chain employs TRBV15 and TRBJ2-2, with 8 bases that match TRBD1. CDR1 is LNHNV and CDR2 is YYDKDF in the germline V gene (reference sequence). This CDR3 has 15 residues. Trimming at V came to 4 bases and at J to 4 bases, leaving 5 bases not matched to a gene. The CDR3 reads CATSMGQAPTGELFF. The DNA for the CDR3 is TGTGCCACCAGCATGGGACAGGCACCCACCGGGGAGCTGTTTTTT.

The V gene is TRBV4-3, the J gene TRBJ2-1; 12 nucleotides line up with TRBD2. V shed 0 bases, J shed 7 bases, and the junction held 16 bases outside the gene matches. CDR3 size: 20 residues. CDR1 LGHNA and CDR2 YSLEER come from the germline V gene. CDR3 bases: TGCGCCAGCAGCCAAGATACTCTCTATTCTAGCGGGAGGGCCGTGAATGAGCAGTTCTTC. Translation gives CASSQDTLYSSGRAVNEQFF.

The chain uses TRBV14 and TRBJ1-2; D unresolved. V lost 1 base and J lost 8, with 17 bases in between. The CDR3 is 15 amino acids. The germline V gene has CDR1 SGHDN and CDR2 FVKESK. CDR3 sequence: CASSQAGGGLGGYTF. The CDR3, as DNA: TGTGCCAGCAGCCAAGCGGGTGGAGGTCTTGGAGGCTACACCTTC.

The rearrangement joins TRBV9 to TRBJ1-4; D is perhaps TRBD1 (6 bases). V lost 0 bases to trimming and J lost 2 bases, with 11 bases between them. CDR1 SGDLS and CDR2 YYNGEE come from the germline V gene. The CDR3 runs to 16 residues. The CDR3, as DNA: TGTGCCAGCAGCGTAGCCGCAGGGGTGACTAATGAAAAACTGTTTTTT. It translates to CASSVAAGVTNEKLFF. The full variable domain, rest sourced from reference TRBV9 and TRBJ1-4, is DSGVTQTPKHLITATGQRVTLRCSPRSGDLSVYWYQQSLDQGLQFLIQYYNGEERAKGNILERFSAQQFPDLHSELNLSSLELGDSALYFCASSVAAGVTNEKLFFGSGTQLSVL.

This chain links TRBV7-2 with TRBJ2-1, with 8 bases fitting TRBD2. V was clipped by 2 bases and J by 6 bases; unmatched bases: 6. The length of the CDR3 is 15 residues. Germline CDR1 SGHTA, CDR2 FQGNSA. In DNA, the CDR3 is TGTGCCAGCAGCTTACACGGGAGGGCTGGCAATGAGCAGTTCTTC. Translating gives CASSLHGRAGNEQFF.

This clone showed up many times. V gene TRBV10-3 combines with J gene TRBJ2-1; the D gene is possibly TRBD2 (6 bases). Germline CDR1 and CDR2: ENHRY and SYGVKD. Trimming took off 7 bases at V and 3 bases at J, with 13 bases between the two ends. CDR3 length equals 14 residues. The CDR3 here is CAITDSGDYNEQFF. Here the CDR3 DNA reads TGTGCCATCACGGATTCGGGGGACTACAATGAGCAGTTCTTC.

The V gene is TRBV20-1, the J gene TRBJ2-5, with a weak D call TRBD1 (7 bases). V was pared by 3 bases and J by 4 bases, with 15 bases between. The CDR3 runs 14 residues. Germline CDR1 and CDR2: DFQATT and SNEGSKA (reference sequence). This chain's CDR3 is CSASRPGGPETQYF. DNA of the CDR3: TGCAGTGCTAGTCGGCCAGGGGGGCCAGAGACCCAGTACTTC.

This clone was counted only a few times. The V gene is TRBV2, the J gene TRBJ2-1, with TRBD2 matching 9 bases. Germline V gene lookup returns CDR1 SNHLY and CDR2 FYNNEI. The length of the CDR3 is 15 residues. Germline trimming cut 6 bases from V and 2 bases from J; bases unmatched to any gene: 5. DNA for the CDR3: TGTGCCAGCAGGAGGCGGGAGGGGACCTACAATGAGCAGTTCTTC. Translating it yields CASRRREGTYNEQFF.

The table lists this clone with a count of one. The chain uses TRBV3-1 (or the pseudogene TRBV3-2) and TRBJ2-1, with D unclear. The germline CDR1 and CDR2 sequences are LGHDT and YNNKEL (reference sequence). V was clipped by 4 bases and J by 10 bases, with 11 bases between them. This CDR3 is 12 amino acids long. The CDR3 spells CASSRRGREQFF. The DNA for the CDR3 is TGTGCCAGCAGCCGACGCGGCCGAGAGCAGTTCTTC.

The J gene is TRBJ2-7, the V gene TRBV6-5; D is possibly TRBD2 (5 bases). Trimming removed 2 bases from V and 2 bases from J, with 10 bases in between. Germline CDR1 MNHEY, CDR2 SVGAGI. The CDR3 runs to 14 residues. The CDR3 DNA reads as TGTGCCAGCAGTTACGGGAGCCCCCCCTACGAGCAGTACTTC. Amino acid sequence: CASSYGSPPYEQYF.

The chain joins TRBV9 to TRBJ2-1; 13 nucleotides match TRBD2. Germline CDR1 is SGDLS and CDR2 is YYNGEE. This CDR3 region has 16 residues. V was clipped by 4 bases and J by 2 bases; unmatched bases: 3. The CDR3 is CASSKGLAGTYNEQFF. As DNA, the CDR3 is TGTGCCAGCAGCAAGGGACTAGCGGGGACCTACAATGAGCAGTTCTTC.

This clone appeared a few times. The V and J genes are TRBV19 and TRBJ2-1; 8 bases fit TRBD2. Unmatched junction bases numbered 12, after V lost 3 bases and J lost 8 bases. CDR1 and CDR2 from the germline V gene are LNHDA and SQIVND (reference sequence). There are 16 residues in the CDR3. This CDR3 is CASSIQGTRRSYEQFF. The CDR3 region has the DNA TGTGCCAGTAGTATTCAGGGGACTAGACGTAGCTATGAGCAGTTCTTC.

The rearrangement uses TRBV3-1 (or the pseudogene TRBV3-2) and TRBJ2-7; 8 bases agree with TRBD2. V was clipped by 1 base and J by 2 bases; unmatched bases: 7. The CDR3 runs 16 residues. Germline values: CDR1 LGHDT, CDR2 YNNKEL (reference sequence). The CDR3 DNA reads TGTGCCAGCAGCCAAGTAGGAGTTAGCGGGACCTACGAGCAGTACTTC. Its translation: CASSQVGVSGTYEQYF.

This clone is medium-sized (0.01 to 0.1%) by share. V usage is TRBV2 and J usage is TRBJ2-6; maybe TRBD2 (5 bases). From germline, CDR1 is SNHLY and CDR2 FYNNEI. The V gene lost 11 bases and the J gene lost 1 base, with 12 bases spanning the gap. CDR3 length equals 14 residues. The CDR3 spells CARQEESGANVLTF. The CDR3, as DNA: TGTGCCCGGCAGGAGGAGTCTGGGGCCAACGTCCTGACTTTC.

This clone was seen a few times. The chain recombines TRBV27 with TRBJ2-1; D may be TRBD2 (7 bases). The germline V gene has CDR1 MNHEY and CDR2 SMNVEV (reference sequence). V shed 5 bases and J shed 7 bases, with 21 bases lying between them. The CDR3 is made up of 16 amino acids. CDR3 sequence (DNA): TGTGCCAGCAGTCCACACGGGAGGCCAGGGGAAAATGAGCAGTTCTTC. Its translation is CASSPHGRPGENEQFF.

The CDR3, as DNA: TGTGCCAGCAGATCTAGCGGGGCTGAAGCTTTCTTT. Translated: CASRSSGAEAFF. The chain uses TRBV12-3 or TRBV12-4 and TRBJ1-1, with unresolved D. This CDR3 is built from 12 residues. The germline V and J ends were trimmed by 6 bases and 6 bases, with 11 bases remaining between them.

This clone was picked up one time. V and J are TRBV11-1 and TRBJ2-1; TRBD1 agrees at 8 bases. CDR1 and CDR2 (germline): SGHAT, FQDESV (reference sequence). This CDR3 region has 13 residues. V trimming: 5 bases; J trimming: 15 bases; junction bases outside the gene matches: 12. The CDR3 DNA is TGTGCCAGCAGCAGGCGCGGGGACAGGTCGAGGTTCTTC. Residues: CASSRRGDRSRFF. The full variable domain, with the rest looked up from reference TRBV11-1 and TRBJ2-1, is EAEVAQSPRYKITEKSQAVAFWCDPISGHATLYWYRQILGQGPELLVQFQDESVVDDSQLPKDRFSAERLKGVDSTLKIQPAELGDSAMYLCASSRRGDRSRFFGPGTRLTVL.

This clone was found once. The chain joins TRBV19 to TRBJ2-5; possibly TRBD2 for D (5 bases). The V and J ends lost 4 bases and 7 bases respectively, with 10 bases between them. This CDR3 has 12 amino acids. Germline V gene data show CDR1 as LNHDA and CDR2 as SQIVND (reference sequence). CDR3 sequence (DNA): TGTGCCAGTAGTACGTCAGAGGGGACCCAGTACTTC. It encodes CASSTSEGTQYF.